This T cell receptor (beta chain) was recorded in a study of shared clonotypes between healthy human individuals (dated by TCRdb to the early 2020s). Regarding the study in general: A few men and two women, aged 18 to 49 years, made up the cohort. To estimate repertoire size and how much clonotypes are shared between individuals, the study performed deep sequencing of blood TCR repertoires from five healthy adults. To increase sequencing depth and limit assay-specific biases, TCR repertoire library preparation and sequencing were carried out by different laboratories using diverse techniques. Per donor, leukapheresis produced somewhere between about 0.94 and 9 billion PBMCs.

Germline trimming amounts to 3 bases on V and 9 bases on J, with 8 as the count of junction bases outside the gene matches. From cysteine to phenylalanine, the CDR3 is 14 amino acids long. Just the 42-base CDR3 DNA is kept, in frame starting at base 1. CDR1 SGHNT and CDR2 YYREEE are derived from the germline V gene (reference sequence). Study-wide conclusions, independent of this receptor: The genetic and exposure-history diversity represented was limited by the small number of donors. Based on pairwise subsampling, the degree of clonotype sharing among donors was expected to be affected by sequencing depth. Sampling was limited to blood, and TCR repertoires in tissue likely differ from TCR repertoires in blood.

On this clone: This receptor's antigen is unknown. No much larger clonotype is one base removed from it; base qualities were not supplied.

The donors were healthy, HIV-negative adults who had no recently reported acute infections or vaccinations. Every donor was a Caucasian adult living in Nashville, Tennessee, USA. In the unsorted samples, 70 million to 90 million PBMCs were counted, and genomic DNA was extracted using the QIAamp DNA Blood Mini kit. Blood was obtained by leukapheresis, after which PBMCs were separated by Ficoll-Histopaque density gradient centrifugation and cryopreserved in liquid nitrogen vapor phase. Using the deep immunoSEQ assay, multiplex PCR amplified TCR CDR3 regions from genomic DNA. Extracted genomic DNA from each cell subset was spread evenly across all wells of several immunoSEQ 96-well plates, with each plate serving as a replicate. For unsorted PBMC, each replicate PCR was loaded with 250 to 300 ng genomic DNA, equivalent to tens of thousands of T cell genomes. Unsorted PBMC genomic DNA was sequenced across ten immunoSEQ deep assay plates. Purified libraries were measured with a Qubit 3.0 fluorometer, size-checked on a Bioanalyzer 2100, and measured again with the KAPA Library Quantification kit. Every immunoSEQ 96-well plate was sequenced on a separate single-read 150-cycle Illumina NextSeq 550 flow cell. In the source study's methods: Because the immunoSEQ output held only junctional sequences and lacked quality scores, the filtering could not match the filtering applied to full-length reads. Sequences were annotated with PyIR, a Python wrapper for IgBLAST v1.9, using IMGT germline references to assign V/J genes and CDR3. Reads were removed for weak V/J assignments (E-value above 1e-6), missing CDR3, stop codons, out-of-frame junctions, or ambiguous translated residues. A V3J clonotype was defined by an identical inferred V gene, J gene, and CDR3 amino acid sequence. The percentage overlap between two repertoires was calculated by dividing the number of shared unique clonotypes by the size of the smaller repertoire. Repertoire richness was assessed with RTK rarefaction, the Chao1 estimator, and Recon v2.1 estimates of unobserved clonotypes. TCRdb stores this immuneACCESS table with in-frame sequences only. Part of the clones is absent; in the studies checked, under half of the shortfall reflects unresolved V genes, and no reason is known for the rest. V and J calls and clone size are those listed in that table; D and trimming were worked out from the DNA. The sample profile shows 490,000 or so clones; around three quarters of them were found once. The ten most abundant clones make up 10% to 15% of the sample.

The receptor's source is a woman aged 40 to 50 in good health. Some clones in this sample may be carry-over from other donors' samples. The V and J genes are TRBV5-4 and TRBJ2-1, with 8 middle bases fitting TRBD2. Sequenced: PBMCs. The bases are TGTGCCAGCAGCTATACTAGCGGCGCGGGTGAGCAGTTCTTC. Its translation is CASSYTSGAGEQFF.